This T cell receptor (beta chain) was profiled in a study of shared clonotypes between healthy human individuals. Original methodology: Sequence data from immunoSEQ were junction-only and lacked quality scores; consequently, filtering differed. Sequencing used immunoSEQ multiplex PCR; TCRdb keeps in-frame clones, though not all of them. V and J calls and clone size are as listed in that table; D and trimming were resolved from the DNA. The data show about 1.5 million clones, about 98% seen once. The authors divided CD4+ cells into CD45RA+ naive and CD45RA-negative memory subsets. The CDR3 runs to 13 residues. In germline, CDR1 is SGHVS, CDR2 FNYEAQ. Trimming left V 0 bases short and J 6 bases short, with 6 bases between.

Sequenced input: naive CD4+ T cells sorted from blood. The subset here: CD45RA+ positively selected. The chain employs TRBV7-6 and TRBJ2-1; D perhaps matches TRBD1 (5 bases). The TCR sequence derives from a man aged 25-45 years in good health. The CDR3 protein is CASSLARVNEQFF. The CDR3 region has the DNA TGTGCCAGCAGCTTAGCCAGGGTCAATGAGCAGTTCTTC.